The 29 T cell receptor beta chains in this list originate from one sample, sequenced in a study of cytomegalovirus exposure and HLA in healthy donors. PCR employed 60 Vbeta and 13 Jbeta primers. Method: immunoSEQ multiplex PCR; TCRdb's copy keeps in-frame clones and lacks some. This table has 120,000 or so clones, over 70% appearing once. Sequenced input: PBMCs. Receptor source: a man aged 18 to 29 in good health and CMV-seropositive.

The rearrangement joins TRBV21-1 to TRBJ2-1; the table's D call TRBD1 went unverified against the DNA. TRBV21-1 is a known pseudogene. The CDR3 runs 19 residues. This chain's CDR3 is CASSKEPRTGPKRGSEQFF. CDR3 nucleotides: TGTGCCAGCAGCAAAGAACCCCGGACAGGGCCTAAAAGGGGGAGTGAGCAGTTCTTC.

The chain recombines TRBV4-3 with TRBJ1-4; 7 nucleotides align to TRBD1. The CDR3 has 16 residues. Per the germline V gene, CDR1 is LGHNA and CDR2 is YSLEER. The J segment lost 3 bases and the V segment lost 1 base, leaving 5 bases of the junction unmatched. CDR3 residues: CASSQVLQGPNEKLFF. The CDR3 coding sequence is TGCGCCAGCAGCCAAGTCTTACAGGGGCCTAATGAAAAACTGTTTTTT.

The V and J genes are TRBV6-1 and TRBJ2-3; the D is unclear. The germline V gene has CDR1 MNHNS and CDR2 SASEGT. V lost 4 bases and J 7 bases, leaving 6 bases between the germline ends. The CDR3 spans 11 residues. In DNA, the CDR3 is TGTGCCAGCAGTGTAGAAAATACGCAGTATTTT. Protein: CASSVENTQYF.

The V call is TRBV7-2, the J call TRBJ2-5, with 11 bases aligning to TRBD2. Germline values: CDR1 SGHTA, CDR2 FQGNSA. V was clipped by 2 bases and J by 5 bases; unmatched bases: 10. The CDR3 contains 17 residues. The CDR3 sequence is CASSLQPGLAGQETQYF. Written as DNA, the CDR3 is TGTGCCAGCAGCTTACAACCTGGACTAGCGGGTCAGGAGACCCAGTACTTC. Complete variable domain (other parts from reference TRBV7-2 and TRBJ2-5): GAGVSQSPSNKVTEKGKDVELRCDPISGHTALYWYRQSLGQGLEFLIYFQGNSAPDKSGLPSDRFSAERTGGSVSTLTIQRTQQEDSAVYLCASSLQPGLAGQETQYFGPGTRLLVL.

V gene TRBV5-6 combines with J gene TRBJ2-5, with 11 bases fitting TRBD1. Germline CDR1 SGHDT, CDR2 YYEEEE. The V and J ends lost 4 bases and 4 bases, in that order; junction bases with no gene match: 6. CDR3 size: 15 residues. Written as DNA, the CDR3 is TGTGCCAGCAGCGGCGGACAGGGGGCACGAGAGACCCAGTACTTC. Translating it yields CASSGGQGARETQYF.

The V call is TRBV4-3, the J call TRBJ1-2; tentatively, D is TRBD1 (6 bases). The CDR3 contains 15 residues. V lost 3 bases, J lost 4 bases, and 15 bases lay in between. CDR1 and CDR2 (germline): LGHNA, YSLEER. The CDR3 sequence is CASSHSQTGIYGYTF. CDR3 bases: TGCGCCAGCAGCCACTCACAGACAGGAATCTATGGCTACACCTTC.

As for this clone: The junction differs from germline at one of its ends, possibly a read error. The V and J genes are TRBV7-9 and TRBJ2-1, with no clear D. Germline V gives CDR1 SEHNR, CDR2 FQNEAQ (reference sequence). The CDR3 is made up of 12 amino acids. CDR3 in amino acids: CSSSSAYNEQFF. The CDR3 coding sequence is TGTTCCAGCAGTTCAGCCTACAATGAGCAGTTCTTC.

This clone was counted once. The rearrangement links TRBV27 to TRBJ2-7; 9 nucleotides match TRBD1. This CDR3 region has 17 residues. CDR1 and CDR2 from the germline V gene are MNHEY and SMNVEV (reference sequence). V lost 2 bases and J lost 2; bases outside the gene matches: 10. For the CDR3, the DNA is TGTGCCAGCAGTTTAAGGGGCCCGACAGGGGGACCCTACGAGCAGTACTTC. Protein product: CASSLRGPTGGPYEQYF.

This chain links TRBV27 with TRBJ2-2; 9 bases fit TRBD1. The CDR3 spans 13 residues. The V gene's germline CDR1 is MNHEY and CDR2 SMNVEV (reference sequence). Trimming at V came to 6 bases and at J to 6 bases, leaving 2 bases not matched to a gene. The CDR3 DNA reads TGTGCCAGCAGACAGGGGGCGGCCGGGGAGCTGTTTTTT. Its translation is CASRQGAAGELFF.

There are a few counts of this clone. The CDR3 loop is CSVEIRGLPYNEQFF. CDR3 DNA sequence: TGCAGCGTGGAGATCCGGGGACTACCCTACAATGAGCAGTTCTTC. This chain joins TRBV29-1 and TRBJ2-1, with 7 bases that match TRBD2. The J segment lost 2 bases and the V segment lost 6 bases, leaving 10 bases of the junction unmatched. CDR3 length: 15 amino acids. Germline V gene data show CDR1 as SQVTM and CDR2 as ANQGSEA.

Only a few counts were recorded for this clone. The V and J genes are TRBV13 and TRBJ2-7, with 8 positions matching TRBD1. CDR1 PRHDT and CDR2 FYEKMQ come from the germline V gene (reference sequence). The CDR3 is 15 residues long. The J segment lost 2 bases and the V segment lost 5 bases, leaving 8 bases of the junction unmatched. CDR3 protein: CASSPGQGSAYEQYF. The CDR3 bases are TGTGCCAGCAGCCCTGGACAGGGTAGTGCCTACGAGCAGTACTTC.

V is TRBV7-8 and J is TRBJ2-3; 10 positions agree with TRBD2. Losses at the gene ends were 5 bases for V and 0 bases for J; bases not matched to a gene: 8. This CDR3 contains 17 residues. Germline CDR1 and CDR2: SGHVS and FQNEAQ. The CDR3 region is CASSIGLAATSTDTQYF. CDR3 bases: TGTGCCAGCAGCATAGGACTAGCGGCAACTAGCACAGATACGCAGTATTTT.

V and J are TRBV4-1 and TRBJ2-5; TRBD1 agrees at 7 bases. Germline assignment: CDR1 MGHRA and CDR2 YSYEKL. V gave up 7 bases and J gave up 5 bases; unmatched junction bases: 7. This CDR3 spans 13 amino acids. The CDR3 sequence is CASNPTGKETQYF. In DNA, the CDR3 is TGCGCCAGCAACCCGACAGGGAAGGAGACCCAGTACTTC.

This clone was observed a single time. CDR3 loop: CATSGGIVSNEQFF. The CDR3 DNA reads as TGTGCCACGAGCGGGGGTATAGTGAGCAATGAGCAGTTCTTC. The chain has TRBV6-1 and TRBJ2-1; 8 nucleotides line up with TRBD2. V shed 10 bases, J shed 6 bases, and the junction held 11 bases outside the gene matches. The germline CDR1 and CDR2 sequences are MNHNS and SASEGT. This CDR3 contains 14 residues.

The chain carries TRBV4-3 and TRBJ1-1, with a tentative D call TRBD1 (5 bases). Germline assignment: CDR1 LGHNA and CDR2 YSLEER. Trimming shortened V by 2 bases and J by 4 bases, and 5 bases separated the two germline ends. CDR3 length: 12 amino acids. Here the CDR3 DNA reads TGCGCCAGCAGCCAACAGGGCACTGAAGCTTTCTTT. Translating gives CASSQQGTEAFF.

The chain couples TRBV5-1 to TRBJ2-7; perhaps TRBD1 as D (5 bases). The CDR3 runs to 13 residues. V shed 7 bases and J shed 3 bases, with 14 bases lying between them. Germline-derived CDR1 and CDR2 are SGHRS and YFSETQ. The CDR3 reads CASRLGQGYEQYF. The CDR3 coding sequence is TGCGCCAGCCGGCTGGGGCAGGGCTACGAGCAGTACTTC.

The V call is TRBV7-9, the J call TRBJ2-5, with 9 positions matching TRBD2. This CDR3 is built from 16 residues. The germline V gene encodes CDR1 SEHNR and CDR2 FQNEAQ (reference sequence). The V gene end was trimmed by 5 bases and the J gene end by 0 bases; junction bases not matched to a gene: 7. CDR3 amino acids: CASSPRGGRDQETQYF. The CDR3 nucleotides read TGTGCCAGCAGCCCAAGGGGCGGGAGGGACCAAGAGACCCAGTACTTC.

The chain combines TRBV5-1 with TRBJ2-5, with 14 bases that match TRBD2. The germline CDR1 and CDR2 sequences are SGHRS and YFSETQ. The CDR3 has 16 residues. V gave up 2 bases and J gave up 5 bases; unmatched junction bases: 5. For the CDR3, the DNA is TGCGCCAGCAGCTTAGGACTAGCGGGAGGCACGGAGACCCAGTACTTC. Amino acid sequence: CASSLGLAGGTETQYF.

The gene calls are TRBV30 and TRBJ2-7; TRBD2 aligns across 7 bases. CDR1 is GTSNPN, CDR2 SVGIG, per germline (reference sequence). After removal of 8 bases from V and 6 bases from J, the junction contained 7 bases not matched to a gene. This CDR3 comprises 11 residues. The CDR3 region is CARAGFGEQYF. CDR3 coding DNA: TGTGCCAGAGCGGGATTCGGCGAGCAGTACTTC.

The chain is built from TRBV19 and TRBJ1-1, with unresolved D. With 1 base removed from V and 6 bases from J, the gap between germline ends came to 15 bases. The CDR3 totals 15 residues. Germline CDR1 is LNHDA and CDR2 is SQIVND (reference sequence). The CDR3 loop reads CASSIVTGGMAEAFF. The CDR3 region has the DNA TGTGCCAGTAGTATAGTTACCGGAGGGATGGCTGAAGCTTTCTTT.

The CDR3 spells CASSDRTGWSEQFF. CDR3 DNA sequence: TGTGCCAGTAGTGACCGGACAGGGTGGAGTGAGCAGTTCTTC. V gene TRBV19 combines with J gene TRBJ2-1; 8 nucleotides agree with TRBD1. This CDR3 is 14 amino acids long. In germline, CDR1 is LNHDA, CDR2 SQIVND (reference sequence). The J segment lost 9 bases and the V segment lost 5 bases, leaving 9 bases of the junction unmatched.

The chain combines TRBV19 with TRBJ1-5; 7 nucleotides match TRBD1. The CDR3 is 14 residues long. The V and J ends lost 3 bases and 5 bases, in that order; junction bases with no gene match: 4. Germline V gene sequence: CDR1 LNHDA, CDR2 SQIVND (reference sequence). The CDR3 loop reads CASSIDREDQPQHF. CDR3 DNA sequence: TGTGCCAGTAGTATCGACAGGGAAGATCAGCCCCAGCATTTT.

The gene calls are TRBV4-1 and TRBJ1-5; D unclear. Germline V lookup: CDR1 MGHRA, CDR2 YSYEKL. CDR3 length: 15 amino acids. V was shortened by 4 bases and J by 5 bases, with 15 bases between the two germline ends. The CDR3 sequence: CASSPVQQFDQPQHF. CDR3 in DNA: TGCGCCAGCAGCCCGGTTCAACAGTTCGATCAGCCCCAGCATTTT.

This clone occurred a few times. The chain combines TRBV6-1 with TRBJ2-2, with no clear D. Looked up from germline, CDR1 is MNHNS and CDR2 is SASEGT. The CDR3 length is 13 residues. The germline V and J ends were trimmed by 4 bases and 6 bases, with 9 bases remaining between them. CDR3 sequence (DNA): TGTGCCAGCAGTGGCCCTATGGCCGGGGAGCTGTTTTTT. Translating it yields CASSGPMAGELFF.

The chain employs TRBV30 and TRBJ2-1, with a weak D call TRBD2 (6 bases). V shed 0 bases and J shed 0 bases, with 9 bases lying between them. The CDR3 contains 15 residues. CDR1 and CDR2 (germline): GTSNPN, SVGIG (reference sequence). The CDR3 coding sequence is TGTGCCTGGAGTGTTCCCGGGAGCTCCTACAATGAGCAGTTCTTC. It is translated as CAWSVPGSSYNEQFF. The full variable domain, rest sourced from reference TRBV30 and TRBJ2-1, is SQTIHQWPATLVQPVGSPLSLECTVEGTSNPNLYWYRQAAGRGLQLLFYSVGIGQISSEVPQNLSASRPQDRQFILSSKKLLLSDSGFYLCAWSVPGSSYNEQFFGPGTRLTVL.

In its sample, this clone was seen once. This sequence joins TRBV10-3 and TRBJ2-2; TRBD2 matches at 10 bases. J was trimmed by 6 bases and V by 11 bases; bases with no gene match: 9. This CDR3 is built from 14 residues. Germline V gene sequence: CDR1 ENHRY, CDR2 SYGVKD. The CDR3 sequence: CAVKREGRSGELFF. CDR3 in DNA: TGTGCCGTGAAGCGGGAGGGCCGCTCCGGGGAGCTGTTTTTT.

This clone occurred once. The chain links TRBV5-4 to TRBJ2-5, with 11 positions matching TRBD2. The CDR3 totals 17 residues. Germline-derived CDR1 and CDR2 are SGHNT and YYREEE (reference sequence). V shed 6 bases, J shed 1 base, and the junction held 11 bases outside the gene matches. The CDR3 nucleotides read TGTGCCAGCAACCGTGGGGGACTAGCGGAAATCCAAGAGACCCAGTACTTC. Translated, it gives CASNRGGLAEIQETQYF.

The chain is built from TRBV27 and TRBJ1-2; 7 nucleotides agree with TRBD1. Germline CDR1 MNHEY, CDR2 SMNVEV (reference sequence). Trimming cost V 4 bases and J 5 bases; bases outside gene matches: 4. This CDR3 spans 13 amino acids. Here the CDR3 DNA reads TGTGCCAGCAGTTCCGGGACAGAGTATGGCTACACCTTC. Amino acids: CASSSGTEYGYTF.

The rearrangement joins TRBV2 to TRBJ2-1; D may be TRBD2 (5 bases). The CDR3 runs 13 residues. V was clipped by 2 bases and J by 10 bases, with 12 bases between them. Looked up from germline, CDR1 is SNHLY and CDR2 is FYNNEI. The CDR3 reads CASSESDRGEQFF. The DNA for the CDR3 is TGTGCCAGCAGTGAATCCGACCGAGGGGAGCAGTTCTTC.